The 26 T cell receptor beta chains reported below all come from one sample, sequenced in a study of OX40 agonist ivuxolimab in advanced cancers. Profiled with immunoSEQ multiplex PCR; TCRdb holds only in-frame clones, not every one. Of approximately 49,000 clones in the sample, approximately 83% are singletons; the top ten hold about 1%. Sequenced material: CD4+ or CD8+ T cells sorted from blood, taken in a trial of the OX40 agonist ivuxolimab. Every receptor here comes from an adult with an advanced solid tumor such as melanoma, head and neck, liver or kidney cancer.

The chain employs TRBV7-2 and TRBJ1-5; D is undetermined. Germline V gene sequence: CDR1 SGHTA, CDR2 FQGNSA. The ends were cut back, 1 base at V and 0 bases at J, with 10 bases in the middle. The CDR3 consists of 16 residues. CDR3 amino acids: CASSLVGYDSNQPQHF. CDR3 DNA sequence: TGTGCCAGCAGCTTAGTGGGATACGATAGCAATCAGCCCCAGCATTTT.

The V and J genes are TRBV11-3 and TRBJ2-3, with D possibly matching TRBD1 (7 bases). V dropped 4 bases and J dropped 0 bases, with 14 bases sitting between them. Looked up from germline, CDR1 is SGHNT and CDR2 is YENEEA. This CDR3 is 16 amino acids long. The CDR3 DNA is TGTGCCAGCAGCTCAGGGGGGAGCCCTAGCACAGATACGCAGTATTTT. Amino acid sequence: CASSSGGSPSTDTQYF.

The chain employs TRBV7-9 and TRBJ1-1, with a possible D match to TRBD1 (5 bases). The V gene's germline CDR1 is SEHNR and CDR2 FQNEAQ (reference sequence). The CDR3 has 14 residues. With 11 bases removed from V and 5 bases from J, the gap between germline ends came to 21 bases. The CDR3: CASLPFGGGTEAFF. The CDR3 DNA reads as TGTGCCTCATTACCCTTTGGGGGGGGAACTGAAGCTTTCTTT.

In its sample, this clone was seen a few times. This chain joins TRBV12-5 and TRBJ1-2; D uncertain. Germline CDR1 and CDR2: LGHNT and FRNRAP. V was shortened by 0 bases and J by 0 bases, with 17 bases between the two germline ends. The CDR3 is 18 amino acids. CDR3 nucleotides: TGTGCTAGTGGTTTGGTACGGGCAGGTCTGACCCCTAACTATGGCTACACCTTC. It is translated as CASGLVRAGLTPNYGYTF.

The chain joins TRBV9 to TRBJ1-1; 12 bases are shared with TRBD1. With V trimmed by 3 bases and J by 1 base, 7 bases remained unmatched. Per germline, CDR1 SGDLS and CDR2 YYNGEE. The length of the CDR3 is 17 residues. CDR3 residues: CASSATGTGGANTEAFF. DNA for the CDR3: TGTGCCAGCAGCGCGACCGGGACAGGGGGCGCGAACACTGAAGCTTTCTTT.

The V gene is TRBV4-3, the J gene TRBJ1-2; D is perhaps TRBD1 (5 bases). V lost 5 bases and J 4 bases, leaving 14 bases between the germline ends. The CDR3 extends over 14 amino acids. In germline, CDR1 is LGHNA, CDR2 YSLEER. The CDR3 nucleotides read TGCGCCAGCAGCACCTCTGGGGGAAGCTATGGCTACACCTTC. Its translation: CASSTSGGSYGYTF.

The V and J genes are TRBV27 and TRBJ1-6; D is uncertain. The CDR3 sequence is 12 residues long. The V gene lost 3 bases and the J gene lost 13 bases, with 10 bases spanning the gap. CDR1 and CDR2 (germline): MNHEY, SMNVEV (reference sequence). CDR3 protein: CASSFDVGPLHF. The CDR3 coding sequence is TGTGCCAGCAGTTTTGATGTAGGGCCCCTCCACTTT.

This clone has only a few counts. This chain joins TRBV7-2 and TRBJ2-7; D is perhaps TRBD1 or TRBD2 (6 bases each). This CDR3 spans 13 amino acids. Trimming left V 8 bases short and J 12 bases short, with 23 bases between. The germline CDR1 and CDR2 sequences are SGHTA and FQGNSA. CDR3 DNA: TGTGCCAGCGCACCGCCGTGGGGGGCACAGATGTACTTC. This translates into CASAPPWGAQMYF. The full variable domain, its missing parts supplied by reference TRBV7-2 and TRBJ2-7, is GAGVSQSPSNKVTEKGKDVELRCDPISGHTALYWYRQSLGQGLEFLIYFQGNSAPDKSGLPSDRFSAERTGGSVSTLTIQRTQQEDSAVYLCASAPPWGAQMYFGPGTRLTVT.

The chain recombines TRBV5-6 with TRBJ2-7; 10 nucleotides match TRBD2. The CDR3 length is 16 residues. Germline CDR1 SGHDT, CDR2 YYEEEE. J was trimmed by 3 bases and V by 1 base; bases with no gene match: 7. The CDR3 region has the DNA TGTGCCAGCAGCTTGCGGTCGGAGCGGGGGGGCTACGAGCAGTACTTC. Its translation: CASSLRSERGGYEQYF.

The chain recombines TRBV11-3 with TRBJ2-3; either TRBD1 or TRBD2 may fit D (6 bases each). Trimming stripped 3 bases from V and 2 bases from J, with 9 bases between. The germline gives CDR1 SGHNT, CDR2 YENEEA. The CDR3 length is 14 residues. CDR3 sequence (DNA): TGTGCCAGCAGCTTCGGGGGCCCCACAGATACGCAGTATTTT. Amino acid sequence: CASSFGGPTDTQYF.

The rearrangement uses TRBV27 and TRBJ2-1; D perhaps matches TRBD1 (6 bases). The V gene lost 7 bases and the J gene lost 0 bases, with 28 bases spanning the gap. This CDR3 spans 20 amino acids. The V gene's germline CDR1 is MNHEY and CDR2 SMNVEV (reference sequence). CDR3 in amino acids: CASTTTQDEWGHRSYNEQFF. The CDR3 DNA reads TGTGCCAGCACCACAACCCAAGACGAATGGGGACACCGCTCCTACAATGAGCAGTTCTTC.

This clone was picked up a small number of times. The chain joins TRBV5-1 to TRBJ2-7; a possible D gene is TRBD1 (6 bases). Trimming took off 0 bases at V and 5 bases at J, with 18 bases between the two ends. Per germline, CDR1 SGHRS and CDR2 YFSETQ. The CDR3 is 16 residues long. CDR3 in amino acids: CASSLGGDTKGDEQYF. In DNA, the CDR3 is TGCGCCAGCAGCTTGGGAGGGGACACAAAAGGGGACGAGCAGTACTTC.

Only a few counts were recorded for this clone. The chain joins TRBV19 to TRBJ2-1; D remains unclear. This CDR3 is 12 amino acids long. Germline V gene lookup returns CDR1 LNHDA and CDR2 SQIVND (reference sequence). Trimming took off 4 bases at V and 1 base at J, with 2 bases between the two ends. The CDR3 sequence is CASSRSYNEQFF. The CDR3 DNA sequence: TGTGCCAGTAGTAGGTCCTACAATGAGCAGTTCTTC.

This chain links TRBV19 with TRBJ2-1, with TRBD1 matching 10 bases. V was clipped by 6 bases and J by 8 bases; unmatched bases: 13. CDR1 and CDR2 from the germline V gene are LNHDA and SQIVND (reference sequence). The CDR3 runs to 16 residues. This chain's CDR3 is CASSPLPGQGHDEQFF. The DNA for the CDR3 is TGTGCCAGTAGCCCTCTTCCGGGACAGGGGCACGATGAGCAGTTCTTC.

The chain links TRBV7-2 to TRBJ1-2; TRBD1 might be the D (5 bases). Germline-derived CDR1 and CDR2 are SGHTA and FQGNSA. Trimming left V 5 bases short and J 5 bases short, with 15 bases between. The CDR3 is 14 residues long. CDR3 in amino acids: CASSPRRRGYGYTF. The CDR3 DNA is TGTGCCAGCAGCCCCCGGCGGAGGGGATATGGCTACACCTTC. The whole variable domain, filled in from reference TRBV7-2 and TRBJ1-2, reads GAGVSQSPSNKVTEKGKDVELRCDPISGHTALYWYRQSLGQGLEFLIYFQGNSAPDKSGLPSDRFSAERTGGSVSTLTIQRTQQEDSAVYLCASSPRRRGYGYTFGSGTRLTVV.

V is TRBV7-2 and J is TRBJ1-4; D remains unclear. Germline V gene lookup returns CDR1 SGHTA and CDR2 FQGNSA. V was cut by 5 bases and J by 6 bases, with 16 bases left in between. The CDR3 spans 15 residues. CDR3 sequence reads: CASSLNSNRDEKLFF. The CDR3 DNA reads as TGTGCCAGCAGCCTCAACAGCAATAGGGATGAAAAACTGTTTTTT.

This clone was counted a single time. The V call is TRBV10-3, the J call TRBJ1-3, with TRBD1 matching over 7 bases. V lost 3 bases to trimming and J lost 0 bases; unmatched junction nucleotides: 5. Germline V CDR1 and CDR2: ENHRY, SYGVKD. The CDR3 is 16 amino acids. This chain's CDR3 is CAISDRRQGSGNTIYF. In nucleotides, the CDR3 is TGTGCCATCAGTGACCGCAGACAGGGCTCTGGAAACACCATATATTTT.

A remark on this clone: Other DNA sequences in this sample translate to the same CDR3. CDR3 nucleotides: TGTGCCAGCAGCCCCGGGGGGTACGAGCAGTACTTC. This gives the protein CASSPGGYEQYF. This sequence joins TRBV7-2 and TRBJ2-7; 7 bases line up with TRBD2. J gave up 4 bases and V 5 bases, and 2 bases lay outside the gene matches. Germline loops: CDR1 SGHTA, CDR2 FQGNSA. The CDR3 covers 12 residues.

This clone was detected only a few times. The V call is TRBV7-2, the J call TRBJ1-4; 7 bases line up with TRBD1. CDR3 length: 16 residues. The ends lost 0 bases at V and 4 bases at J; junction bases unmatched: 5. Looked up from germline, CDR1 is SGHTA and CDR2 is FQGNSA. The CDR3 loop is CASSLAPTGLNEKLFF. The CDR3 DNA sequence: TGTGCCAGCAGCTTAGCACCGACAGGGCTTAATGAAAAACTGTTTTTT.

The chain is built from TRBV30 and TRBJ2-3; D assignment may be TRBD1 or TRBD2 (5 bases each). Per the germline V gene, CDR1 is GTSNPN and CDR2 is SVGIG (reference sequence). The CDR3 is made up of 11 amino acids. With 5 bases removed from V and 2 bases from J, the gap between germline ends came to 5 bases. As DNA, the CDR3 is TGTGCCTGGGGGACCACAGATACGCAGTATTTT. Encoded protein: CAWGTTDTQYF.

The J gene is TRBJ1-3, the V gene TRBV6-5; D gene ambiguous. CDR1 is MNHEY and CDR2 is SVGAGI in the germline V gene. The CDR3 is 15 amino acids. V was clipped by 5 bases and J by 0 bases, with 11 bases between them. This CDR3 is CASSQPANSGNTIYF. The DNA for the CDR3 is TGTGCCAGCAGTCAACCGGCGAACTCTGGAAACACCATATATTTT.

The chain employs TRBV5-1 and TRBJ1-5; no clear D gene. The germline V gene encodes CDR1 SGHRS and CDR2 YFSETQ. The V end lost 4 bases, the J end lost 7 bases, and 12 bases lay between the germline ends. The length of the CDR3 is 13 residues. This CDR3 reads CASSLGREQPQHF. The CDR3 DNA follows: TGCGCCAGCAGCCTCGGTCGGGAGCAGCCCCAGCATTTT.

The chain recombines TRBV5-1 with TRBJ1-4; D call uncertain. This CDR3 has 13 residues. Trimming left V 6 bases short and J 0 bases short, with 6 bases between. Per germline, CDR1 SGHRS and CDR2 YFSETQ. Here the CDR3 reads CASKMTTNEKLFF. The CDR3 DNA is TGCGCCAGCAAGATGACAACTAATGAAAAACTGTTTTTT.

The chain carries TRBV7-2 and TRBJ2-1, with TRBD1 as a possible D gene (6 bases). The CDR3 totals 16 residues. Germline V gives CDR1 SGHTA, CDR2 FQGNSA. V was clipped by 3 bases and J by 0 bases, with 12 bases between them. CDR3 protein: CASSFTRDNSYNEQFF. Written as DNA, the CDR3 is TGTGCCAGCAGCTTTACTCGGGACAACTCCTACAATGAGCAGTTCTTC.

The chain uses TRBV6-5 and TRBJ2-2; D is perhaps TRBD1 (7 bases). The germline gives CDR1 MNHEY, CDR2 SVGAGI. This CDR3 is 14 amino acids long. Trimming left V 8 bases short and J 6 bases short, with 16 bases between. The CDR3 DNA reads as TGTGCCAGCCGAAACCCAGGGGGGCCCGGGGAGCTGTTTTTT. Protein sequence: CASRNPGGPGELFF.

The chain uses TRBV5-1 and TRBJ2-3; TRBD2 matches 8 bases. Germline CDR1 reads SGHRS; CDR2 reads YFSETQ. The CDR3 extends over 16 amino acids. J lost 2 bases, V lost 3 bases, and 8 bases had no gene match. The CDR3 reads CASSSTLAANTDTQYF. In nucleotides, the CDR3 is TGCGCCAGCAGCTCGACACTAGCGGCGAACACAGATACGCAGTATTTT.